Listed here are 19 T cell receptor beta chains from one sample, sequenced in a study of CD8 T cells in ankylosing spondylitis. TCRdb reanalysed the 5' RACE reads using MiXCR and keeps one entry per CDR3 protein. The sample has 300,000 to 400,000 distinct CDR3 sequences, roughly 14% seen once. The specimen was blood, either unsorted or a sorted T cell fraction (not recorded which). Receptors originate from a male donor with ankylosing spondylitis or in good health (not recorded which).

The chain has TRBV11-2 and TRBJ2-5; D unclear. The CDR3 covers 15 residues. Germline lookup yields CDR1 SGHAT and CDR2 FQNNGV. The V end lost 0 bases, the J end lost 2 bases, and 10 bases lay between the germline ends. The chain's CDR3 is CASSLDLQLQETQYF. The CDR3 bases are TGTGCCAGCAGCTTAGATCTCCAGCTACAAGAGACCCAGTACTTC.

The chain employs TRBV20-1 and TRBJ2-7; 11 nucleotides line up with TRBD2. The CDR3 has 16 amino acids. CDR1 DFQATT and CDR2 SNEGSKA come from the germline V gene (reference sequence). With V trimmed by 0 bases and J by 4 bases, 8 bases remained unmatched. The CDR3 reads CSARDAASGRYYEQYF. The CDR3 bases are TGCAGTGCTAGAGATGCCGCTAGCGGGAGGTATTACGAGCAGTACTTC.

The genes are TRBV5-1 and TRBJ2-7; TRBD2 agrees at 8 bases. The CDR3 runs to 13 residues. J was trimmed by 5 bases and V by 2 bases; bases with no gene match: 3. Germline loops: CDR1 SGHRS, CDR2 YFSETQ. CDR3 loop: CASSLGGRNEQYF. CDR3 bases: TGCGCCAGCAGCTTAGGCGGGAGGAACGAGCAGTACTTC.

The CDR3 spells CATQGELGETQYF. The CDR3 DNA reads as TGTGCCACCCAGGGGGAGCTTGGGGAGACCCAGTACTTC. This chain joins TRBV2 and TRBJ2-5; the match to TRBD1 covers 7 bases. From germline, CDR1 is SNHLY and CDR2 FYNNEI. The CDR3 is made up of 13 amino acids. The trim removed 10 bases at V and 5 bases at J, leaving 10 bases unmatched. Looking up the rest from reference TRBV2 and TRBJ2-5 gives the full variable domain: EPEVTQTPSHQVTQMGQEVILRCVPISNHLYFYWYRQILGQKVEFLVSFYNNEISEKSEIFDDQFSVERPDGSNFTLKIRSTKLEDSAMYFCATQGELGETQYFGPGTRLLVL.

This clonotype was detected a few times. This chain uses TRBV5-5 with TRBJ2-1; D is undetermined. Per germline, CDR1 SGHKS and CDR2 YYEKEE (reference sequence). Between the trimmed V and J ends, which lost 0 bases and 6 bases, there was a span of 13 bases. The CDR3 sequence is 15 residues long. The CDR3 loop reads CASSLDPSPSNEQFF. CDR3 in DNA: TGTGCCAGCAGCTTGGACCCATCCCCCTCCAATGAGCAGTTCTTC.

This chain links TRBV19 with TRBJ1-5; D not certain. CDR1 and CDR2 from the germline V gene are LNHDA and SQIVND (reference sequence). The ends were cut back, 8 bases at V and 9 bases at J, with 20 bases in the middle. The CDR3 runs 14 residues. CDR3 amino acids: CASGVRVPEGPQHF. In nucleotides, the CDR3 is TGTGCCAGTGGGGTGAGGGTCCCCGAGGGGCCCCAGCATTTT.

This clonotype appeared a few times. This sequence joins TRBV20-1 and TRBJ2-5; D is possibly TRBD1 (6 bases). Trimming removed 2 bases from V and 5 bases from J, with 18 bases in between. Germline lookup yields CDR1 DFQATT and CDR2 SNEGSKA (reference sequence). The CDR3 consists of 15 residues. The CDR3 sequence: CSARNRVGPPETQYF. DNA of the CDR3: TGCAGTGCTAGAAACAGGGTGGGACCCCCCGAGACCCAGTACTTC.

The table lists this clonotype with many counts. This chain links TRBV20-1 with TRBJ2-5; tentatively, D is TRBD1 or TRBD2 (6 bases each). From germline, CDR1 is DFQATT and CDR2 SNEGSKA (reference sequence). The V gene lost 6 bases and the J gene lost 3 bases, with 14 bases spanning the gap. The CDR3 runs 13 residues. DNA for the CDR3: TGCAGTGCGACTAGGACAGCCAAAGAGACCCAGTACTTC. It encodes CSATRTAKETQYF.

The gene calls are TRBV12-3 or TRBV12-4 and TRBJ2-5; D might be TRBD2 (5 bases). This CDR3 comprises 16 residues. Trimming removed 3 bases at V and 7 bases at J, with 21 bases between. CDR3 in DNA: TGTGCCAGCAGTTTGAAAGAAGCGGACCTCATGGGGACCCAGTACTTC. It yields the protein CASSLKEADLMGTQYF.

This clonotype has a handful of counts. The J gene is TRBJ1-6, the V gene TRBV6-5, with D possibly matching TRBD1 (6 bases). Trimming stripped 0 bases from V and 7 bases from J, with 10 bases between. From germline, CDR1 is MNHEY and CDR2 SVGAGI. This CDR3 comprises 15 residues. CDR3 in DNA: TGTGCCAGCAGTTACTCGGAGACAGGAAATTCACCCCTCCACTTT. It is translated as CASSYSETGNSPLHF.

This clonotype was counted between two and nine times. The V call is TRBV5-6, the J call TRBJ1-5; 7 bases align to TRBD1. This CDR3 has 18 amino acids. V trimming: 5 bases; J trimming: 2 bases; junction bases outside the gene matches: 16. The V gene's germline CDR1 is SGHDT and CDR2 YYEEEE. CDR3 in amino acids: CASSATGSTVIGNQPQHF. In DNA, the CDR3 is TGTGCCAGCAGTGCGACAGGGAGTACGGTAATAGGCAATCAGCCCCAGCATTTT.

This clonotype came up a few times. The V and J genes are TRBV24-1 and TRBJ2-3; TRBD2 is a possible D gene (5 bases). The V end lost 5 bases, the J end lost 3 bases, and 5 bases lay between the germline ends. The CDR3 length is 12 residues. Germline-derived CDR1 and CDR2 are KGHDR and SFDVKD. The CDR3 region is CATSGGTDTQYF. As DNA, the CDR3 is TGTGCCACCAGTGGCGGGACAGATACGCAGTATTTT.

The genes are TRBV25-1 and TRBJ2-3, with D perhaps TRBD1 or TRBD2 (6 bases each). V lost 5 bases, J lost 1 base, and 13 bases lay in between. The CDR3 sequence is 15 residues long. Germline assignment: CDR1 MGHDK and CDR2 SYGVNS. The CDR3 region has the DNA TGTGCCAGCAGTCGCATCGGGGGCCGCACAGATACGCAGTATTTT. Translation: CASSRIGGRTDTQYF.

This clonotype has a handful of counts. The genes are TRBV6-1 and TRBJ2-5; D might be TRBD2 (6 bases). Trimming took off 5 bases at V and 5 bases at J, with 18 bases between the two ends. Germline CDR1 is MNHNS and CDR2 is SASEGT. The length of the CDR3 is 15 residues. CDR3 sequence: CASSPWGIGGETQYF. Here the CDR3 DNA reads TGTGCCAGCAGTCCCTGGGGTATCGGAGGGGAGACCCAGTACTTC.

In its sample, this clonotype was seen many times. The rearrangement joins TRBV6-5 to TRBJ1-6, with D unresolved. Looked up from germline, CDR1 is MNHEY and CDR2 is SVGAGI. The V end lost 0 bases, the J end lost 8 bases, and 8 bases lay between the germline ends. CDR3 length equals 14 residues. CDR3 nucleotides: TGTGCCAGCAGTTACTCGGGGTCCTATTCACCCCTCCACTTT. Amino acid sequence: CASSYSGSYSPLHF.

There are a few counts of this clonotype. CDR3 bases: TGTGCCAGCAGCTTAGGATTTGGAAGCGGGGGAATACCAGATACGCAGTATTTT. It yields the protein CASSLGFGSGGIPDTQYF. J is TRBJ2-3 and V is TRBV11-1, with TRBD2 matching 8 bases. Unmatched junction bases numbered 13, after V lost 1 base and J lost 4 bases. Germline CDR1 and CDR2: SGHAT and FQDESV (reference sequence). The CDR3 spans 18 residues. The full variable domain, completed using reference TRBV11-1 and TRBJ2-3, is EAEVAQSPRYKITEKSQAVAFWCDPISGHATLYWYRQILGQGPELLVQFQDESVVDDSQLPKDRFSAERLKGVDSTLKIQPAELGDSAMYLCASSLGFGSGGIPDTQYFGPGTRLTVL.

This clonotype occurred a few times. The V call is TRBV10-3, the J call TRBJ1-1; D is perhaps TRBD1 (6 bases). Trimming pared 11 bases from V and 5 bases from J, leaving 18 bases between. Germline V CDR1 and CDR2: ENHRY, SYGVKD. The CDR3 is 13 amino acids. As DNA, the CDR3 is TGTGCCGTGCAACAGGGAGAACGGACTGAAGCTTTCTTT. It specifies CAVQQGERTEAFF.

In its sample, this clonotype was seen many times. The V gene is TRBV20-1, the J gene TRBJ2-7; TRBD2 agrees at 13 bases. Germline CDR1 is DFQATT and CDR2 is SNEGSKA (reference sequence). The CDR3 covers 14 residues. The trim removed 6 bases at V and 1 base at J, leaving 3 bases unmatched. The CDR3 DNA follows: TGCAGTGCCCAGGGACTAGCGGGATCCTACGAGCAGTACTTC. As protein: CSAQGLAGSYEQYF.

In this sample, this clonotype turned up a few times. CDR3 sequence: CASSGLPYEQYF. CDR3 nucleotide sequence: TGTGCCAGCTCAGGGCTCCCCTACGAGCAGTACTTC. The rearrangement joins TRBV12-3 or TRBV12-4 to TRBJ2-7, with a weak D call TRBD1 (5 bases). Between the trimmed V and J ends, which lost 8 bases and 2 bases, there was a span of 10 bases. The CDR3 has 12 residues.